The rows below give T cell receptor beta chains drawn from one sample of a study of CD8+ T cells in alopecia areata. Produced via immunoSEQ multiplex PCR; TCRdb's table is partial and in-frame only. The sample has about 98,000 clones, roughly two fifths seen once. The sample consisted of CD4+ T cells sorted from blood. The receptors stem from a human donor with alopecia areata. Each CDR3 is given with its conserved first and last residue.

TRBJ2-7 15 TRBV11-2 CASSSPRGRGYEQYF
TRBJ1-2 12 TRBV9 CASSVGRGGYTF
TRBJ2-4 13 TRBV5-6 CASSLSTVNIQYF
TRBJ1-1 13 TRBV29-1 CSVEVGQGGEAFF
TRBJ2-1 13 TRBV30 CAWSVGSGSEQFF
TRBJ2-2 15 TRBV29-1 CSAAGTSLNTGELFF
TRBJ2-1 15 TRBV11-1 CASSPTRGGYNEQFF
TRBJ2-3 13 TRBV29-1 CSVRLVLTDTQYF
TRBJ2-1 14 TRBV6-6 CASSYSRLPNEQFF
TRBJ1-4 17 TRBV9 CASSASTGWSTNEKLFF
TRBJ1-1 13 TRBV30 CAWSIAVNTEAFF
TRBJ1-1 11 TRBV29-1 CSEGTNTEAFF
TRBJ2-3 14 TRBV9 CASSTDPHTDTQYF
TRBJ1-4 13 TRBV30 CAWRQGSGEKLFF
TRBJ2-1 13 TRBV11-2 CASSLVMGNEQFF
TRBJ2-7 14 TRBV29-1 CSVGRLAGRNEQYF
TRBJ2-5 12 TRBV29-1 CSVSGQQETQYF
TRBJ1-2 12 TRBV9 CASSQVNYGYTF
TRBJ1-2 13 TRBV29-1 CSARRDSTYGYTF
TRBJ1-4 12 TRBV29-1 CSVEGVNEKLFF
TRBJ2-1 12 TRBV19 CASSIFDGEQFF
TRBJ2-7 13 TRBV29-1 CSVSGTLTYEQYF
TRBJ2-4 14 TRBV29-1 CSVAPLSAKNIQYF
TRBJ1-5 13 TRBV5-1 CASSPVSGQPQHF
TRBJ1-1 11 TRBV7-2 CASSYYAEAFF